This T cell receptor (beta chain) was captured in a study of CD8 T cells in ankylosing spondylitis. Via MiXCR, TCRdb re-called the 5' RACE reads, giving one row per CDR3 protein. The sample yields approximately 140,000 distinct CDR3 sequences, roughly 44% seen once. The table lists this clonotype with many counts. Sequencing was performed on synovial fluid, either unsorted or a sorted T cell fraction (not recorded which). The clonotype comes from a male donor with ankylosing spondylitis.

CDR3 sequence: CASTRKGRGQLDTEAFF. The CDR3 DNA sequence: TGTGCCAGCACCCGAAAGGGCAGGGGGCAACTGGACACTGAAGCTTTCTTT. The chain uses TRBV2 and TRBJ1-1; 8 nucleotides line up with TRBD1. CDR3 length: 17 amino acids. CDR1 SNHLY and CDR2 FYNNEI come from the germline V gene. V dropped 7 bases and J dropped 3; count of bases not matched to a gene: 16. The complete variable domain, with remaining parts taken from reference TRBV2 and TRBJ1-1, reads EPEVTQTPSHQVTQMGQEVILRCVPISNHLYFYWYRQILGQKVEFLVSFYNNEISEKSEIFDDQFSVERPDGSNFTLKIRSTKLEDSAMYFCASTRKGRGQLDTEAFFGQGTRLTVV.